The 11 T cell receptor beta chains given below trace back to one sample, sequenced in a study of cytomegalovirus exposure and HLA in healthy donors. The PCR used 60 Vbeta and 13 Jbeta primers. Method: immunoSEQ multiplex PCR; TCRdb's copy keeps in-frame clones and lacks some. The sample has 150,000 to 200,000 clones; approximately 80% are singletons. Sequencing was carried out using PBMCs. These receptors all come from a young man in good health and CMV-seropositive.

V gene TRBV7-9 combines with J gene TRBJ1-1, with a possible D match to TRBD1 (5 bases). Germline V lookup: CDR1 SEHNR, CDR2 FQNEAQ (reference sequence). The CDR3 consists of 15 residues. The V and J ends lost 5 bases and 1 base respectively, with 14 bases between them. The CDR3 protein is CASSDPRVGNTEAFF. As DNA, the CDR3 is TGTGCCAGCAGCGACCCCAGGGTAGGGAACACTGAAGCTTTCTTT.

This chain links TRBV29-1 with TRBJ1-2, with TRBD1 matching over 9 bases. The CDR3 has 14 amino acids. V gave up 5 bases and J gave up 4 bases; unmatched junction bases: 8. The germline V gene encodes CDR1 SQVTM and CDR2 ANQGSEA. CDR3 sequence: CSVNLRDRAYGYTF. The CDR3, as DNA: TGCAGCGTTAACCTCCGGGACAGGGCCTATGGCTACACCTTC.

The chain joins TRBV14 to TRBJ2-5; 11 nucleotides agree with TRBD2. This CDR3 spans 13 amino acids. The germline gives CDR1 SGHDN, CDR2 FVKESK. J gave up 3 bases and V 6 bases, and 0 bases lay outside the gene matches. CDR3 region: CASRLAGEETQYF. The CDR3 bases are TGTGCCAGCAGACTAGCGGGGGAAGAGACCCAGTACTTC.

This chain connects TRBV6-1 to TRBJ2-5, with TRBD1 identical over 8 bases. Germline trimming cut 7 bases from V and 0 bases from J; bases unmatched to any gene: 4. The CDR3 length is 14 residues. CDR1 and CDR2 (germline): MNHNS, SASEGT. CDR3 DNA sequence: TGTGCCAGCATGAGGACAGGGAACCAAGAGACCCAGTACTTC. Translating it yields CASMRTGNQETQYF.

The J gene is TRBJ2-5, the V gene TRBV13; D unresolved. The CDR3 is 14 amino acids. Germline CDR1 is PRHDT and CDR2 is FYEKMQ (reference sequence). Between the trimmed V and J ends, which lost 1 base and 2 bases, there was a span of 8 bases. The CDR3 sequence: CASSLDYFQETQYF. The DNA of the CDR3 is TGTGCCAGCAGCTTAGACTACTTTCAAGAGACCCAGTACTTC.

V usage is TRBV2 and J usage is TRBJ2-1; 12 nucleotides align to TRBD2. The CDR3 loop spans 18 amino acids. The V gene's germline CDR1 is SNHLY and CDR2 FYNNEI. Trimming at V came to 4 bases and at J to 3 bases, leaving 10 bases not matched to a gene. As DNA, the CDR3 is TGTGCCAGCAGTGTGGCTAGCGGGAGGGCCCTCGACTACAATGAGCAGTTCTTC. This codes for CASSVASGRALDYNEQFF.

The V call is TRBV4-3, the J call TRBJ2-1, with D possibly being TRBD1 (9 bases). From germline, CDR1 is LGHNA and CDR2 YSLEER. V lost 0 bases and J 10 bases, leaving 19 bases between the germline ends. The length of the CDR3 is 16 residues. DNA for the CDR3: TGCGCCAGCAGCCAAGATAGCGGGACAGGGCTTGGGGAGCAGTTCTTC. This codes for CASSQDSGTGLGEQFF.

The V and J genes are TRBV14 and TRBJ2-7; no firm D call. The CDR3 contains 14 residues. The V gene lost 1 base and the J gene lost 4 bases, with 11 bases spanning the gap. Germline CDR1 and CDR2: SGHDN and FVKESK. The chain's CDR3 is CASSQVASGYEQYF. The CDR3 DNA is TGTGCCAGCAGCCAAGTGGCTAGTGGGTACGAGCAGTACTTC.

The sample holds a few counts of this clone. This chain connects TRBV7-8 to TRBJ1-2; D might be TRBD1 (6 bases). The germline V gene has CDR1 SGHVS and CDR2 FQNEAQ. The CDR3 is 12 amino acids. The V gene lost 8 bases and the J gene lost 4 bases, with 11 bases spanning the gap. The CDR3 DNA reads TGTGCCAGCCGGGAAGGGGGCTATGGCTACACCTTC. Its protein is CASREGGYGYTF.

V is TRBV7-2 and J is TRBJ2-2, with 8 bases aligning to TRBD1. V lost 5 bases, J lost 4 bases, and 9 bases stayed unmatched. Germline V gene sequence: CDR1 SGHTA, CDR2 FQGNSA. The CDR3 covers 16 residues. CDR3 residues: CASSERAGTGTGELFF. DNA of the CDR3: TGTGCCAGCAGCGAAAGGGCCGGGACAGGCACCGGGGAGCTGTTTTTT.

This chain connects TRBV11-2 to TRBJ1-1, with TRBD1 matching over 7 bases. The CDR3 spans 16 residues. V shed 5 bases and J 1 base; nucleotides not matched to a gene: 10. Germline loops: CDR1 SGHAT, CDR2 FQNNGV. CDR3 sequence: CASSLRQGRANTEAFF. CDR3 bases: TGTGCCAGCAGCCTAAGACAGGGAAGGGCGAACACTGAAGCTTTCTTT.